The next 18 T cell receptor beta chains were all read from a single sample in a study of blood T cell repertoires in COVID-19. Some clones are missing from TCRdb's copy, which holds only in-frame ones; the method was immunoSEQ multiplex PCR. This table holds under 200,000 clones, 80% found once. Source material: peripheral blood. These receptor sequences come from a man aged 65 to 85 with active or convalescent COVID-19.

This clone was seen a handful of times. The genes are TRBV7-3 and TRBJ1-6; no clear D. The germline gives CDR1 SGHTA, CDR2 FQGTGA. Trimming removed 2 bases at V and 5 bases at J, with 4 bases between. This CDR3 has 13 amino acids. CDR3 bases: TGTGCCAGCAGCTTACAGAATAATTCACCCCTCCACTTT. Its translation: CASSLQNNSPLHF.

The chain uses TRBV5-1 and TRBJ2-6, with D tentatively TRBD1 (5 bases). The CDR3 is 15 residues long. CDR1 SGHRS and CDR2 YFSETQ come from the germline V gene. Trimming cost V 7 bases and J 2 bases, with 13 bases left between them. The CDR3 coding sequence is TGCGCCAGCCAGACTCAGGGTACTGGGGCCAACGTCCTGACTTTC. This translates into CASQTQGTGANVLTF.

The chain has TRBV24-1 and TRBJ2-1; TRBD1 matches at 11 bases. Germline CDR1 KGHDR, CDR2 SFDVKD. Trimming took 4 bases from V and 5 from J; bases not matched to a gene: 3. This CDR3 contains 15 residues. The CDR3 region has the DNA TGTGCCACCAGTGAGGGACAGGGGGTGAACAATGAGCAGTTCTTC. Protein: CATSEGQGVNNEQFF.

The rearrangement uses TRBV4-3 and TRBJ1-1; D is uncertain. Trimming removed 4 bases from V and 4 bases from J, with 10 bases in between. This CDR3 is 13 amino acids long. The V gene's germline CDR1 is LGHNA and CDR2 YSLEER. The CDR3 coding sequence is TGCGCCAGCAGCCCAGACGTCGGCACTGAAGCTTTCTTT. Translated, it gives CASSPDVGTEAFF.

The chain employs TRBV6-5 and TRBJ2-7; D not resolved. V lost 5 bases, J lost 2 bases, and 16 bases lay in between. Germline lookup yields CDR1 MNHEY and CDR2 SVGAGI. The CDR3 runs 15 residues. The DNA for the CDR3 is TGTGCCAGCAGTACCCCCACAGCCACAACCTACGAGCAGTACTTC. It is translated as CASSTPTATTYEQYF.

This chain connects TRBV10-3 to TRBJ2-5; the D gene is possibly TRBD2 (5 bases). V was cut by 4 bases and J by 3 bases, with 18 bases left in between. Looked up from germline, CDR1 is ENHRY and CDR2 is SYGVKD. This CDR3 spans 16 amino acids. CDR3 amino acids: CAISAGWVRGEETQYF. The CDR3 region has the DNA TGTGCCATCAGTGCGGGATGGGTACGAGGAGAAGAGACCCAGTACTTC.

This chain connects TRBV5-1 to TRBJ2-1, with 12 bases fitting TRBD2. The CDR3 is 21 residues long. Germline V gene sequence: CDR1 SGHRS, CDR2 YFSETQ. V shed 4 bases and J 1 base; nucleotides not matched to a gene: 18. The CDR3 bases are TGCGCCAGCAGCCACAGACAGGGACTAGCGGGTTTAAAAATATCCTACAATGAGCAGTTCTTC. Its translation is CASSHRQGLAGLKISYNEQFF.

The chain uses TRBV2 and TRBJ2-3; a weak D match, TRBD1 (7 bases). The CDR3 is 19 amino acids. CDR1 and CDR2 from the germline V gene are SNHLY and FYNNEI. V lost 4 bases to trimming and J lost 3 bases, with 26 bases between them. CDR3 loop: CASSATGFNGVGRTDTQYF. For the CDR3, the DNA is TGTGCCAGCAGTGCGACAGGGTTTAACGGGGTCGGGAGAACAGATACGCAGTATTTT.

This sequence joins TRBV18 and TRBJ2-1, with 7 bases identical to TRBD1. CDR3 size: 15 residues. Germline V gene lookup returns CDR1 KGHSH and CDR2 LQKENI. J was trimmed by 5 bases and V by 6 bases; bases with no gene match: 10. DNA of the CDR3: TGTGCCAGCTCCCGCCCGGGACAGCGAAACAATGAGCAGTTCTTC. This gives the protein CASSRPGQRNNEQFF.

This chain joins TRBV9 and TRBJ2-1; D perhaps matches TRBD2 (5 bases). Germline-derived CDR1 and CDR2 are SGDLS and YYNGEE. Trimming took 3 bases from V and 6 from J, leaving 22 bases between them. The CDR3 has 17 residues. In DNA, the CDR3 is TGTGCCAGCAGCGGGACCACGAGGGCCCAAACCTCCAATGAGCAGTTCTTC. Translation gives CASSGTTRAQTSNEQFF.

This chain joins TRBV30 and TRBJ1-4; D not certain. The length of the CDR3 is 14 residues. The germline V gene has CDR1 GTSNPN and CDR2 SVGIG (reference sequence). V was shortened by 1 base and J by 6 bases, with 12 bases between the two germline ends. This CDR3 is CAWSGKGSDEKLFF. The CDR3 DNA reads as TGTGCCTGGAGTGGGAAGGGTAGCGATGAAAAACTGTTTTTT.

The chain employs TRBV5-1 and TRBJ2-3, with 12 bases fitting TRBD2. Trimming cost V 0 bases and J 3 bases; bases outside gene matches: 5. Germline V lookup: CDR1 SGHRS, CDR2 YFSETQ. This CDR3 has 17 residues. The CDR3 is CASSLGLAGVVTDTQYF. The CDR3 DNA reads as TGCGCCAGCAGCTTGGGACTAGCGGGAGTGGTAACAGATACGCAGTATTTT.

This sequence joins TRBV10-2 and TRBJ2-5, with 8 positions matching TRBD2. This CDR3 contains 18 residues. Looked up from germline, CDR1 is WSHSY and CDR2 is SAAADI. V shed 2 bases, J shed 0 bases, and the junction held 11 bases outside the gene matches. DNA of the CDR3: TGCGCCAGCAGTGAGAGGACGGGAGGGAGGCGGTACCAAGAGACCCAGTACTTC. This sequence encodes CASSERTGGRRYQETQYF.

The rearrangement joins TRBV4-1 to TRBJ2-6; D gene ambiguous. Germline CDR1 and CDR2: MGHRA and YSYEKL. V was pared by 2 bases and J by 2 bases, with 10 bases between. The CDR3 contains 16 residues. In DNA, the CDR3 is TGCGCCAGCAGCCAACTCCAAGGAGCTGGGGCCAACGTCCTGACTTTC. Protein: CASSQLQGAGANVLTF.

The chain has TRBV4-1 and TRBJ2-2, with unresolved D. The germline CDR1 and CDR2 sequences are MGHRA and YSYEKL. The V end was cut by 0 bases, the J end by 8 bases, with 16 bases between. The CDR3 is 16 residues long. The CDR3 is CASSQERSGTWGELFF. The CDR3 region has the DNA TGCGCCAGCAGCCAAGAAAGGTCAGGCACCTGGGGGGAGCTGTTTTTT.

The genes are TRBV4-3 and TRBJ2-1; D perhaps matches TRBD2 (6 bases). V was shortened by 4 bases and J by 6 bases, with 22 bases between the two germline ends. Germline values: CDR1 LGHNA, CDR2 YSLEER. The CDR3 totals 17 residues. The CDR3 bases are TGCGCCAGCAGCCGTCGGGGAGGACATTGGGACCCCAATGAGCAGTTCTTC. It is translated as CASSRRGGHWDPNEQFF.

This clone was counted a few times. The chain couples TRBV5-4 to TRBJ2-2, with TRBD1 as a possible D gene (6 bases). The CDR3 is 17 residues long. Trimming pared 0 bases from V and 3 bases from J, leaving 15 bases between. Germline V CDR1 and CDR2: SGHNT, YYREEE (reference sequence). CDR3 nucleotide sequence: TGTGCCAGCAGCTTGGCTCAGGGGATCGGTTACACCGGGGAGCTGTTTTTT. This codes for CASSLAQGIGYTGELFF.

A word on this clone: Other DNA sequences from this sample encode an identical CDR3 as well. This rearrangement joins TRBV18 to TRBJ1-5; 8 positions agree with TRBD1. The length of the CDR3 is 18 residues. With 3 bases clipped from V and 5 bases from J, the junction kept 15 bases outside the gene matches. Germline CDR1 is KGHSH and CDR2 is LQKENI. The CDR3 DNA sequence: TGTGCCAGCTCACCTCAACGCCCAGGACAGGGTAACGATCAGCCCCAGCATTTT. It encodes CASSPQRPGQGNDQPQHF. Complete variable domain (other parts from reference TRBV18 and TRBJ1-5): NAGVMQNPRHLVRRRGQEARLRCSPMKGHSHVYWYRQLPEEGLKFMVYLQKENIIDESGMPKERFSAEFPKEGPSILRIQQVVRGDSAAYFCASSPQRPGQGNDQPQHFGDGTRLSIL.